This TCR beta chain was observed in a study of identical twins. This clonotype was found many times. Germline loops: CDR1 SQVTM, CDR2 ANQGSEA. J lost 4 bases, V lost 5 bases, and 5 bases had no gene match. This CDR3 is 13 amino acids long. Template switching, a step in the protocol, added a universal primer site, and cDNA carried unique molecular identifiers. TCRdb re-called the 5' RACE reads through MiXCR, storing one row per CDR3 protein. Here the sample spans some 690,000 distinct CDR3 sequences, 21% being singletons. These data were likewise used in another study, on T cells expressing NK-cell markers. Per that paper: These same clonotypes (in several donors) also led the CD3+CD56-NKG2C+ fraction.

This clonotype was sampled from a woman younger than 30 in good health. Sequencing input: PBMCs. This chain joins TRBV29-1 and TRBJ2-1, with TRBD2 matching 7 bases. In DNA form, the CDR3 reads TGCAGCGTTTATACTAGCGAATACAATGAGCAGTTCTTC. This gives the protein CSVYTSEYNEQFF.